The rows below give T cell receptor beta chains drawn from one sample of a study of T cells in Graves' hyperthyroidism and ophthalmopathy. TCRdb processed the multiplex PCR reads anew with MiXCR; each CDR3 protein has one entry. The data contain hundreds of thousands of distinct CDR3 sequences, over 40% of them singletons. What was sequenced was peripheral blood or thyroid tissue (not recorded which). These receptors all come from an adult man with Graves' disease, either hyperthyroidism or ophthalmopathy (not recorded which). Each CDR3 is given with its conserved first and last residue. The order of the fields is J gene, V gene, D gene, clone size, CDR3 protein, CDR3 DNA. A D gene is named only where the DNA matches it firmly. The size of a clone is reported for some rows only, either as once, few or many, or as a class for expanded clones.

j_call: TRBJ1-1; v_call: TRBV5-1; d_call: .; clone_size: few; cdr3_aa: CASSLRTANTEAFF; cdr3_nt: TGCGCCAGCAGCTTGAGGACAGCGAACACTGAAGCTTTCTTT
j_call: TRBJ1-3; v_call: TRBV15; d_call: .; clone_size: .; cdr3_aa: CATWRAGTNTIYF; cdr3_nt: TGTGCCACCTGGAGGGCAGGGACTAACACCATATATTTT
j_call: TRBJ1-5; v_call: TRBV5-1; d_call: TRBD1; clone_size: few; cdr3_aa: CASSPIYRDRCLWSNQPQHF; cdr3_nt: TGCGCCAGCAGCCCTATATACCGGGACAGGTGCCTTTGGAGCAATCAGCCCCAGCATTTT
j_call: TRBJ1-2; v_call: TRBV20-1; d_call: .; clone_size: .; cdr3_aa: CSATGTVDNYGYTF; cdr3_nt: TGCAGTGCTACCGGGACGGTCGATAACTATGGCTACACCTTC
j_call: TRBJ2-2; v_call: TRBV24-1; d_call: .; clone_size: .; cdr3_aa: CATSDLEGAGELFF; cdr3_nt: TGTGCCACCAGTGATTTGGAGGGGGCCGGGGAGCTGTTTTTT
j_call: TRBJ2-5; v_call: TRBV5-1; d_call: .; clone_size: .; cdr3_aa: CASSLESSNSRQETQYF; cdr3_nt: TGCGCCAGCAGCTTGGAATCGAGTAATAGTCGGCAAGAGACCCAGTACTTC
j_call: TRBJ1-2; v_call: TRBV29-1; d_call: TRBD1; clone_size: once; cdr3_aa: CSLGGGDYGYTF; cdr3_nt: TGCAGTTTAGGAGGGGGCGACTATGGCTACACCTTC
j_call: TRBJ1-1; v_call: TRBV12-3/TRBV12-4; d_call: .; clone_size: .; cdr3_aa: CASSLGLRVATEAFF; cdr3_nt: TGTGCCAGCAGTTTAGGGCTCAGGGTTGCCACTGAAGCTTTCTTT
j_call: TRBJ1-2; v_call: TRBV20-1; d_call: .; clone_size: .; cdr3_aa: CSASTGSSYGYTF; cdr3_nt: TGCAGTGCTAGTACAGGGAGCTCCTATGGCTACACCTTC
j_call: TRBJ1-1; v_call: TRBV2; d_call: .; clone_size: .; cdr3_aa: CASSHPQGTEAFF; cdr3_nt: TGTGCCAGCAGTCATCCACAGGGTACTGAAGCTTTCTTT
j_call: TRBJ2-5; v_call: TRBV7-9; d_call: .; clone_size: .; cdr3_aa: CASSLANGPETQYF; cdr3_nt: TGTGCCAGCAGCTTAGCTAACGGCCCAGAGACCCAGTACTTC
j_call: TRBJ2-5; v_call: TRBV25-1; d_call: .; clone_size: .; cdr3_aa: CASSLVSPGMAQYF; cdr3_nt: TGTGCCAGCAGCTTAGTTTCCCCCGGGATGGCCCAGTACTTC
j_call: TRBJ1-1; v_call: TRBV10-1; d_call: TRBD1; clone_size: many; cdr3_aa: CASSPGQGTEAFF; cdr3_nt: TGTGCCAGCAGTCCCGGACAGGGCACTGAAGCTTTCTTT
j_call: TRBJ2-3; v_call: TRBV7-6; d_call: .; clone_size: .; cdr3_aa: CASSLNGGADTQYF; cdr3_nt: TGTGCCAGCAGCTTAAACGGGGGCGCAGATACGCAGTATTTT
j_call: TRBJ1-1; v_call: TRBV19; d_call: .; clone_size: .; cdr3_aa: CASSMSWNTEAFF; cdr3_nt: TGTGCCAGTAGTATGTCGTGGAACACTGAAGCTTTCTTT
j_call: TRBJ2-7; v_call: TRBV20-1; d_call: TRBD1; clone_size: few; cdr3_aa: CSAPGTGGF; cdr3_nt: TGCAGTGCGCCTGGGACAGGGGGCTTC
j_call: TRBJ1-2; v_call: TRBV10-3; d_call: TRBD1; clone_size: .; cdr3_aa: CAISEQGANYGYTF; cdr3_nt: TGTGCCATCAGTGAGCAGGGGGCTAACTATGGCTACACCTTC
j_call: TRBJ1-4; v_call: TRBV6-1; d_call: .; clone_size: .; cdr3_aa: CASSEEGGREKLFF; cdr3_nt: TGTGCCAGCAGTGAAGAGGGTGGTAGGGAAAAACTGTTTTTT
j_call: TRBJ2-5; v_call: TRBV2; d_call: .; clone_size: many; cdr3_aa: CASSEGGGRGETQYF; cdr3_nt: TGTGCCAGCAGTGAAGGCGGGGGCAGGGGCGAGACCCAGTACTTC
j_call: TRBJ2-7; v_call: TRBV20-1; d_call: TRBD2; clone_size: few; cdr3_aa: CSALLTSEHYEQYF; cdr3_nt: TGCAGTGCCCTCCTTACTAGCGAGCACTACGAGCAGTACTTC
j_call: TRBJ1-4; v_call: TRBV7-9; d_call: .; clone_size: .; cdr3_aa: CASSRGTITNEKLFF; cdr3_nt: TGTGCCAGCAGCCGCGGGACAATAACTAATGAAAAACTGTTTTTT
j_call: TRBJ1-2; v_call: TRBV20-1; d_call: TRBD1; clone_size: .; cdr3_aa: CSAVAGTGDYGYTF; cdr3_nt: TGCAGTGCTGTCGCCGGGACAGGGGACTATGGCTACACCTTC
j_call: TRBJ1-1; v_call: TRBV7-9; d_call: .; clone_size: .; cdr3_aa: CASKTGSTNTEAFF; cdr3_nt: TGTGCCAGCAAAACAGGGTCAACGAACACTGAAGCTTTCTTT
j_call: TRBJ2-2; v_call: TRBV2; d_call: TRBD1; clone_size: many; cdr3_aa: CASSPGTVIGELFF; cdr3_nt: TGTGCCAGCAGTCCCGGGACAGTGATCGGGGAGCTGTTTTTT
j_call: TRBJ1-1; v_call: TRBV7-9; d_call: .; clone_size: many; cdr3_aa: CASEGSGTEAFF; cdr3_nt: TGTGCCAGCGAGGGGTCAGGCACTGAAGCTTTCTTT
j_call: TRBJ2-2; v_call: TRBV6-1; d_call: TRBD2; clone_size: .; cdr3_aa: CASKLAGSTGELFF; cdr3_nt: TGTGCCAGCAAACTAGCGGGGAGCACCGGGGAGCTGTTTTTT
j_call: TRBJ1-2; v_call: TRBV7-9; d_call: .; clone_size: .; cdr3_aa: CASSLSGARFYGYTF; cdr3_nt: TGTGCCAGCAGCTTATCGGGGGCCCGTTTCTATGGCTACACCTTC
j_call: TRBJ2-5; v_call: TRBV7-8; d_call: .; clone_size: .; cdr3_aa: CASSSKGHQETQYF; cdr3_nt: TGTGCCAGTAGTTCCAAAGGCCACCAAGAGACCCAGTACTTC
j_call: TRBJ1-6; v_call: TRBV6-5; d_call: .; clone_size: .; cdr3_aa: CASIDMSSYNSPLHF; cdr3_nt: TGTGCCAGCATAGACATGAGCTCCTATAATTCACCCCTCCACTTT
j_call: TRBJ2-7; v_call: TRBV7-6; d_call: TRBD2; clone_size: .; cdr3_aa: CASSLGAGVPYEQYF; cdr3_nt: TGTGCCAGCAGCTTAGGAGCGGGGGTACCCTACGAGCAGTACTTC
j_call: TRBJ1-1; v_call: TRBV29-1; d_call: .; clone_size: many; cdr3_aa: CSGKNTEAFF; cdr3_nt: TGCAGCGGTAAGAACACTGAAGCTTTCTTT
j_call: TRBJ1-1; v_call: TRBV12-3/TRBV12-4; d_call: TRBD1; clone_size: .; cdr3_aa: CAGRTGGMNTEAFF; cdr3_nt: TGTGCCGGCAGGACAGGGGGGATGAACACTGAAGCTTTCTTT
j_call: TRBJ1-1; v_call: TRBV20-1; d_call: .; clone_size: few; cdr3_aa: CSAHGLSRMSGTEAFF; cdr3_nt: TGCAGTGCCCACGGACTCTCCAGGATGAGTGGCACTGAAGCTTTCTTT
j_call: TRBJ1-3; v_call: TRBV7-2; d_call: .; clone_size: few; cdr3_aa: CASSLGEDSAPSGNTIYF; cdr3_nt: TGTGCCAGCAGCTTGGGGGAGGACAGCGCACCCTCTGGAAACACCATATATTTT
j_call: TRBJ2-7; v_call: TRBV10-3; d_call: TRBD1; clone_size: .; cdr3_aa: CATGGDFYEQYF; cdr3_nt: TGTGCCACAGGGGGCGATTTCTACGAGCAGTACTTC
j_call: TRBJ1-1; v_call: TRBV7-8; d_call: TRBD1; clone_size: .; cdr3_aa: CASSLTSGQGGTEAFF; cdr3_nt: TGTGCCAGCAGCTTAACATCGGGACAGGGGGGCACTGAAGCTTTCTTT
j_call: TRBJ1-5; v_call: TRBV24-1; d_call: .; clone_size: many; cdr3_aa: CATSDLTGNQPQHF; cdr3_nt: TGTGCCACCAGTGATCTCACGGGCAATCAGCCCCAGCATTTT
j_call: TRBJ2-3; v_call: TRBV10-3; d_call: .; clone_size: .; cdr3_aa: CAISEGEADTQYF; cdr3_nt: TGTGCCATCAGTGAGGGGGAGGCAGATACGCAGTATTTT
j_call: TRBJ1-2; v_call: TRBV10-3; d_call: TRBD1; clone_size: many; cdr3_aa: CAISRTGADYGYTF; cdr3_nt: TGTGCCATCAGCCGGACAGGGGCTGACTATGGCTACACCTTC
j_call: TRBJ1-3; v_call: TRBV2; d_call: TRBD1; clone_size: .; cdr3_aa: CTSRDRGNSGNTIYF; cdr3_nt: TGTACCAGCAGGGACAGGGGGAACTCTGGAAACACCATATATTTT
j_call: TRBJ1-3; v_call: TRBV20-1; d_call: TRBD1; clone_size: .; cdr3_aa: CSAAGTGISSGNTIYF; cdr3_nt: TGCAGTGCAGCCGGGACAGGGATATCCTCTGGAAACACCATATATTTT
j_call: TRBJ2-7; v_call: TRBV24-1; d_call: .; clone_size: .; cdr3_aa: CATSDFGLEQYF; cdr3_nt: TGTGCCACCAGTGATTTTGGCCTCGAGCAGTACTTC
j_call: TRBJ1-2; v_call: TRBV20-1; d_call: .; clone_size: many; cdr3_aa: CSARTDGYGYTF; cdr3_nt: TGCAGTGCTAGAACCGACGGCTATGGCTACACCTTC
j_call: TRBJ1-2; v_call: TRBV7-8; d_call: .; clone_size: few; cdr3_aa: CASSPFGQLPNYGYTF; cdr3_nt: TGTGCCAGCAGCCCATTCGGACAACTTCCTAACTATGGCTACACCTTC
j_call: TRBJ2-7; v_call: TRBV3-1; d_call: TRBD2; clone_size: .; cdr3_aa: CASSQWGLMGEQYF; cdr3_nt: TGTGCCAGCAGCCAATGGGGACTAATGGGCGAGCAGTACTTC
j_call: TRBJ1-1; v_call: TRBV5-1; d_call: TRBD1; clone_size: .; cdr3_aa: CASRPGSLQGVTEAFF; cdr3_nt: TGCGCCAGCAGACCCGGGAGCTTACAGGGGGTCACTGAAGCTTTCTTT
j_call: TRBJ1-3; v_call: TRBV19; d_call: .; clone_size: .; cdr3_aa: CASTQGYLNTIYF; cdr3_nt: TGTGCCAGTACCCAGGGGTATTTGAACACCATATATTTT
j_call: TRBJ2-7; v_call: TRBV29-1; d_call: TRBD2; clone_size: .; cdr3_aa: CSVGGGTGGYEQYF; cdr3_nt: TGCAGCGTTGGCGGGGGGACTGGGGGGTACGAGCAGTACTTC
j_call: TRBJ1-6; v_call: TRBV7-6; d_call: .; clone_size: many; cdr3_aa: CASSLAAAESSPLHF; cdr3_nt: TGTGCCAGCAGCTTAGCGGCGGCAGAGAGTTCACCCCTCCACTTT
j_call: TRBJ2-2; v_call: TRBV7-9; d_call: TRBD2; clone_size: .; cdr3_aa: CASSDRAGANTGELFF; cdr3_nt: TGTGCCAGCAGCGACAGAGCGGGAGCCAACACCGGGGAGCTGTTTTTT
j_call: TRBJ1-3; v_call: TRBV12-3/TRBV12-4; d_call: .; clone_size: .; cdr3_aa: CASSLEGDVPGNTIYF; cdr3_nt: TGTGCCAGCAGTTTAGAGGGGGATGTCCCTGGAAACACCATATATTTT
j_call: TRBJ1-2; v_call: TRBV2; d_call: .; clone_size: many; cdr3_aa: CASSERRLNYGYTF; cdr3_nt: TGTGCCAGCAGTGAACGCAGGTTGAACTATGGCTACACCTTC
j_call: TRBJ1-2; v_call: TRBV20-1; d_call: TRBD1; clone_size: .; cdr3_aa: CSARLTGASYTF; cdr3_nt: TGCAGTGCTAGACTCACAGGGGCGAGCTACACCTTC
j_call: TRBJ1-5; v_call: TRBV10-2; d_call: .; clone_size: .; cdr3_aa: CASSGAGNGNQPQHF; cdr3_nt: TGCGCCAGCAGTGGGGCAGGGAATGGCAATCAGCCCCAGCATTTT
j_call: TRBJ1-2; v_call: TRBV9; d_call: .; clone_size: few; cdr3_aa: CASSPFRMTGLKPPYGYTF; cdr3_nt: TGTGCCAGCAGCCCGTTCCGGATGACAGGTCTTAAGCCCCCCTATGGCTACACCTTC